This entry lists 24 T cell receptor beta chains sequenced from one sample in a study of identical twins. TCRdb re-called the 5' RACE reads with MiXCR, one entry per CDR3 protein. The sample lists roughly 280,000 distinct CDR3 sequences, less than 9.5% occurring once. These same data were also listed under a study on yellow fever vaccine responses in identical twins.

The material sequenced was CD8+ T cells sorted from blood. These receptor sequences come from a woman in her late teens or twenties in good health.

This clonotype was seen more than once but under ten times. J is TRBJ2-5 and V is TRBV19, with unresolved D. Trimming left V 2 bases short and J 0 bases short, with 16 bases between. Per germline, CDR1 LNHDA and CDR2 SQIVND (reference sequence). The CDR3 totals 17 residues. CDR3 loop: CASSIPWTAKYQETQYF. Written as DNA, the CDR3 is TGTGCCAGTAGTATACCATGGACCGCGAAGTACCAAGAGACCCAGTACTTC.

The rearrangement uses TRBV6-4 and TRBJ2-6; unclear D gene. Trimming took off 8 bases at V and 0 bases at J, with 17 bases between the two ends. This CDR3 is 17 amino acids long. Germline V lookup: CDR1 MRHNA, CDR2 SNTAGT. As DNA, the CDR3 is TGTGCCAGCTCCCCAGACACATCAAGCTCTGGGGCCAACGTCCTGACTTTC. Its protein is CASSPDTSSSGANVLTF.

This clonotype was observed a handful of times. The gene calls are TRBV9 and TRBJ1-1; possibly TRBD1 for D (6 bases). The CDR3 totals 15 residues. CDR1 and CDR2 (germline): SGDLS, YYNGEE. Between the trimmed V and J ends, which lost 0 bases and 4 bases, there was a span of 13 bases. CDR3 sequence (DNA): TGTGCCAGCAGCGTAGTGGGGGGCGCGGGCACTGAAGCTTTCTTT. Amino acid sequence: CASSVVGGAGTEAFF.

The sample holds a few counts of this clonotype. V is TRBV7-2 and J is TRBJ2-7; D is tentatively TRBD1 or TRBD2 (5 bases each). The germline V and J ends were trimmed by 5 bases and 3 bases, with 17 bases remaining between them. Germline V gives CDR1 SGHTA, CDR2 FQGNSA. The CDR3 is 15 amino acids. The CDR3 nucleotides are TGTGCCAGCAGCCCCCGGGACGGAGAATACTACGAGCAGTACTTC. Its translation is CASSPRDGEYYEQYF.

The chain couples TRBV12-5 to TRBJ2-5, with 13 nucleotides matching TRBD2. Germline assignment: CDR1 LGHNT and CDR2 FRNRAP. V lost 3 bases and J lost 4; bases outside the gene matches: 8. CDR3 size: 17 residues. Written as DNA, the CDR3 is TGTGCTAGTGGTTTCTCGTCGGGACTAGCGGGGTCAGAGACCCAGTACTTC. Translation: CASGFSSGLAGSETQYF.

A note on this clonotype: One end of the junction varies from germline; a read error may be responsible. The CDR3 reads CATSRDSGLDEQYF. In nucleotides, the CDR3 is TGTGCCACCAGCCGAGACAGCGGACTAGACGAGCAGTACTTC. The chain carries TRBV15 and TRBJ2-7, with TRBD2 matching over 7 bases. The CDR3 has 14 amino acids. Germline CDR1 LNHNV, CDR2 YYDKDF (reference sequence). Full variable domain (outside the CDR3, taken from reference TRBV15 and TRBJ2-7): DAMVIQNPRYQVTQFGKPVTLSCSQTLNHNVMYWYQQKSSQAPKLLFHYYDKDFNNEADTPDNFQSRRPNTSFCFLDIRSPGLGDTAMYLCATSRDSGLDEQYFGPGTRLTVT.

There are a few counts of this clonotype. The chain links TRBV7-9 to TRBJ2-3; D gene unclear. CDR3 length: 17 residues. Germline CDR1 and CDR2: SEHNR and FQNEAQ (reference sequence). V was shortened by 0 bases and J by 2 bases, with 15 bases between the two germline ends. The CDR3 DNA sequence: TGTGCCAGCAGCTTAGCGCCCCAAATGGGCCTCACAGATACGCAGTATTTT. It specifies CASSLAPQMGLTDTQYF.

This chain joins TRBV7-9 and TRBJ2-5, with TRBD1 as a possible D gene (6 bases). The CDR3 consists of 13 residues. Germline-derived CDR1 and CDR2 are SEHNR and FQNEAQ (reference sequence). The V end was cut by 5 bases, the J end by 8 bases, with 15 bases between. The CDR3 DNA reads as TGTGCCAGCAGCCTACCGGGACACATTACCCAGTACTTC. It is translated as CASSLPGHITQYF. Filled out from reference TRBV7-9 and TRBJ2-5, the complete variable domain reads DTGVSQNPRHKITKRGQNVTFRCDPISEHNRLYWYRQTLGQGPEFLTYFQNEAQLEKSRLLSDRFSAERPKGSFSTLEIQRTEQGDSAMYLCASSLPGHITQYFGPGTRLLVL.

This clonotype was detected only a few times. The J gene is TRBJ2-7, the V gene TRBV27; tentative D call: TRBD1 (6 bases). The length of the CDR3 is 13 residues. Trimming pared 6 bases from V and 7 bases from J, leaving 16 bases between. The V gene's germline CDR1 is MNHEY and CDR2 SMNVEV (reference sequence). CDR3 residues: CASRLTGQWEQYF. The DNA for the CDR3 is TGTGCCAGCAGACTTACTGGACAGTGGGAGCAGTACTTC.

The chain is built from TRBV11-1 and TRBJ2-7; 8 bases are shared with TRBD1. Trimming at V came to 6 bases and at J to 3 bases, leaving 1 base not matched to a gene. The CDR3 is made up of 12 amino acids. Germline V CDR1 and CDR2: SGHAT, FQDESV (reference sequence). The CDR3 sequence is CASRGQDYEQYF. The CDR3 DNA sequence: TGTGCCAGCAGGGGACAGGACTACGAGCAGTACTTC.

This clonotype was observed a few times. The chain combines TRBV4-1 with TRBJ2-1; 9 bases align to TRBD2. This CDR3 comprises 19 residues. In germline, CDR1 is MGHRA, CDR2 YSYEKL. With V trimmed by 4 bases and J by 3 bases, 16 bases remained unmatched. The CDR3 loop reads CASSPYVAGGRLLYNEQFF. The CDR3 DNA follows: TGCGCCAGCAGCCCTTATGTCGCGGGAGGGAGGCTACTCTACAATGAGCAGTTCTTC.

The chain has TRBV20-1 and TRBJ2-5; possible D gene TRBD2, 7 bases. V lost 4 bases to trimming and J lost 13 bases, with 22 bases between them. Germline V gene data show CDR1 as DFQATT and CDR2 as SNEGSKA (reference sequence). The CDR3 is 13 amino acids. DNA of the CDR3: TGCAGTGCTACCCGGGGTGGGGGGGGGCCCTGGTACTTC. Translation: CSATRGGGGPWYF.

This clonotype was counted many times. The chain joins TRBV2 to TRBJ2-3; 11 nucleotides align to TRBD2. The V and J ends lost 2 bases and 6 bases, in that order; junction bases with no gene match: 4. This CDR3 region has 15 residues. Germline CDR1 SNHLY, CDR2 FYNNEI. This chain's CDR3 is CASSELAGGSDTQYF. For the CDR3, the DNA is TGTGCCAGCAGTGAACTAGCGGGGGGTAGCGATACGCAGTATTTT. The complete variable domain, with remaining parts taken from reference TRBV2 and TRBJ2-3, reads EPEVTQTPSHQVTQMGQEVILRCVPISNHLYFYWYRQILGQKVEFLVSFYNNEISEKSEIFDDQFSVERPDGSNFTLKIRSTKLEDSAMYFCASSELAGGSDTQYFGPGTRLTVL.

Many counts were recorded for this clonotype. V gene TRBV5-5 combines with J gene TRBJ2-7; 8 bases align to TRBD1. Per the germline V gene, CDR1 is SGHKS and CDR2 is YYEKEE (reference sequence). V shed 4 bases, J shed 2 bases, and the junction held 8 bases outside the gene matches. The CDR3 is made up of 15 amino acids. This CDR3 reads CASSESGTGAYEQYF. CDR3 bases: TGTGCCAGCAGCGAATCCGGGACAGGCGCCTACGAGCAGTACTTC. Full variable domain (rest looked up from reference TRBV5-5 and TRBJ2-7): DAGVTQSPTHLIKTRGQQVTLRCSPISGHKSVSWYQQVLGQGPQFIFQYYEKEERGRGNFPDRFSARQFPNYSSELNVNALLLGDSALYLCASSESGTGAYEQYFGPGTRLTVT.

The table lists this clonotype with many counts. The genes are TRBV12-3 or TRBV12-4 and TRBJ2-2; possibly TRBD1 for D (5 bases). The CDR3 has 15 amino acids. V dropped 7 bases and J dropped 1 base, with 13 bases sitting between them. CDR3 in amino acids: CASTGLRRNTGELFF. In DNA form, the CDR3 reads TGTGCCAGCACAGGGTTACGGAGGAACACCGGGGAGCTGTTTTTT.

This clonotype was seen more than once but under ten times. V is TRBV6-1 and J is TRBJ1-2, with D unresolved. This CDR3 comprises 11 residues. The germline gives CDR1 MNHNS, CDR2 SASEGT. The V and J ends lost 2 bases and 4 bases respectively, with 2 bases between them. CDR3 loop: CASSESYGYTF. The CDR3 nucleotides read TGTGCCAGCAGTGAATCCTATGGCTACACCTTC.

This clonotype showed up just a few times. The rearrangement joins TRBV15 to TRBJ2-1; 15 bases line up with TRBD2. Germline values: CDR1 LNHNV, CDR2 YYDKDF (reference sequence). J lost 2 bases, V lost 10 bases, and 9 bases had no gene match. The CDR3 has 17 amino acids. The CDR3 region is CAKLPGLAGGPYNEQFF. DNA of the CDR3: TGTGCCAAATTGCCGGGACTAGCGGGAGGTCCCTACAATGAGCAGTTCTTC.

This chain joins TRBV3-1 and TRBJ2-3, with a tentative D call TRBD1 (6 bases). The length of the CDR3 is 13 residues. The germline V gene encodes CDR1 LGHDT and CDR2 YNNKEL (reference sequence). The V gene lost 3 bases and the J gene lost 4 bases, with 8 bases spanning the gap. The CDR3 bases are TGTGCCAGCAGCCAGGGGGCCTCAGATACGCAGTATTTT. It codes for CASSQGASDTQYF.

The rearrangement uses TRBV7-2 and TRBJ2-7; D unclear. Germline V gene data show CDR1 as SGHTA and CDR2 as FQGNSA. The germline V and J ends were trimmed by 5 bases and 3 bases, with 8 bases remaining between them. The CDR3 contains 12 residues. The CDR3 bases are TGTGCCAGCAGCACATACCTCTACGAGCAGTACTTC. Its translation is CASSTYLYEQYF.

The chain has TRBV6-2 or TRBV6-3 and TRBJ2-5, with 8 bases matching TRBD1. The CDR3 totals 15 residues. Per germline, CDR1 MNHEY and CDR2 SVGEGT. V lost 6 bases, J lost 4 bases, and 10 bases stayed unmatched. Here the CDR3 reads CASSPDRAVGETQYF. The CDR3 DNA follows: TGTGCCAGCAGCCCGGACAGGGCTGTGGGAGAGACCCAGTACTTC.

In this sample, this clonotype turned up many times. The chain couples TRBV7-2 to TRBJ2-3; 12 nucleotides match TRBD2. This CDR3 is 17 amino acids long. V lost 5 bases to trimming and J lost 3 bases; unmatched junction nucleotides: 9. CDR1 is SGHTA and CDR2 is FQGNSA in the germline V gene. CDR3 loop: CASSRPSGGALTDTQYF. CDR3 in DNA: TGTGCCAGCAGCCGCCCTAGCGGGGGGGCCTTGACAGATACGCAGTATTTT.

In its sample, this clonotype was seen many times. The rearrangement joins TRBV20-1 to TRBJ2-7; D is perhaps TRBD2 (7 bases). V shed 6 bases and J shed 3 bases, with 15 bases lying between them. Per the germline V gene, CDR1 is DFQATT and CDR2 is SNEGSKA (reference sequence). The CDR3 totals 13 residues. The CDR3 coding sequence is TGCAGTGCCCCAGGGGAGCGGGACTACGAGCAGTACTTC. Translated: CSAPGERDYEQYF.

The chain links TRBV20-1 to TRBJ2-7; tentative D call: TRBD2 (6 bases). Trimming took off 3 bases at V and 5 bases at J, with 17 bases between the two ends. The CDR3 loop spans 14 amino acids. The germline gives CDR1 DFQATT, CDR2 SNEGSKA (reference sequence). In DNA, the CDR3 is TGCAGTGCTAGTGGTCCGGGAGCGGTCGACGAGCAGTACTTC. Translating gives CSASGPGAVDEQYF.

The chain has TRBV6-2 or TRBV6-3 and TRBJ2-1; D is unclear. CDR1 and CDR2 from the germline V gene are MNHEY and SVGEGT. V was pared by 0 bases and J by 2 bases, with 11 bases between. The CDR3 is 16 residues long. The CDR3 region has the DNA TGTGCCAGCAGTTACTCGAGTAGCAGCCCCTACAATGAGCAGTTCTTC. Translation gives CASSYSSSSPYNEQFF.